This TCR beta chain was sequenced for a study of radiotherapy plus CTLA-4 blockade in lung cancer. TCRdb keeps only in-frame clones here, not all; method: immunoSEQ multiplex PCR. The repertoire holds some 78,000 clones, with around nine tenths as singletons. In germline, CDR1 is KGHSH, CDR2 LQKENI. The CDR3 extends over 14 amino acids. Trimming removed 6 bases from V and 5 bases from J, with 14 bases in between. CTLA-4 blockade using ipilimumab, together with focal radiation, was received by patients with chemo-refractory metastatic non-small-cell lung cancer. Whole-study results and caveats: Radiotherapy plus ipilimumab was followed by expansion in blood of tumor-derived TCR clones.

With respect to this clone: Its antigen is undetermined.

The sample here was peripheral blood, taken from a patient treated with radiotherapy plus ipilimumab. The source of this sequence is a human donor with non-small cell lung cancer who had stable disease on radiotherapy plus ipilimumab. The rearrangement links TRBV18 to TRBJ2-1, with D possibly being TRBD1 (6 bases). CDR3 sequence (DNA): TGTGCCAGCTCGCTCGACAGGAATGACAATGAGCAGTTCTTC. It specifies CASSLDRNDNEQFF. The full variable domain, rest sourced from reference TRBV18 and TRBJ2-1, is NAGVMQNPRHLVRRRGQEARLRCSPMKGHSHVYWYRQLPEEGLKFMVYLQKENIIDESGMPKERFSAEFPKEGPSILRIQQVVRGDSAAYFCASSLDRNDNEQFFGPGTRLTVL.